This T cell receptor (beta chain) was sequenced during a study of T cell responses to AZD1222 COVID-19 vaccine. Germline values: CDR1 SNHLY, CDR2 FYNNEI. V lost 1 base, J lost 2 bases, and 2 bases stayed unmatched. The CDR3 has 15 residues. Assay used: immunoSEQ multiplex PCR; TCRdb lists only in-frame clones, some missing. The ten most abundant clones cover 2% to 2.5% of a sample with over 120,000 clones. Source material: peripheral blood. The V and J genes are TRBV2 and TRBJ2-1; 7 bases are shared with TRBD2. This receptor was identified in an adult in good health. The CDR3 region has the DNA TGTGCCAGCAGTGAAGAGCGGGGAACCTACAATGAGCAGTTCTTC. It specifies CASSEERGTYNEQFF.